This TCR beta chain derives from a study of blood T cell repertoires in COVID-19. Across the study: Samples came from the United States, Italy and Spain, spanning acute and convalescent COVID-19. PBMCs, B-cell-depleted T cells, or T cells provided the cDNA or gDNA that made up the material.

The authors' processing: Reference gene primers were amplified, and this amplification served to estimate nucleated cell counts. This table comes from immunoSEQ multiplex PCR, and its TCRdb copy is limited to in-frame clones, with some not included. V and J calls plus clone size are reproduced from that table; the DNA served to infer D and trimming. The profile shows about 100,000 clones, around 81% of them singletons. This TCR came from a man between 45 and 60 years old who had recovered from COVID-19. The sample consisted of peripheral blood.

CDR3 residues: CATSGWRDTDTQYF. In nucleotides, the CDR3 is TGTGCCACCAGTGGATGGAGGGACACAGATACGCAGTATTTT. The chain carries TRBV24-1 and TRBJ2-3, with TRBD2 as a possible D gene (6 bases). The CDR3 is made up of 14 amino acids. Germline V gene sequence: CDR1 KGHDR, CDR2 SFDVKD. Trimming left V 5 bases short and J 2 bases short, with 10 bases between.